One and the same sample provided the 24 T cell receptor beta chains below, sequenced in a study of identical twins. TCRdb reprocessed the 5' RACE reads via MiXCR and lists one record per CDR3 protein. The data contain around 690,000 distinct CDR3 sequences, 21% of them seen just once; the ten biggest clones take up roughly 4%. This same sample was also taken into another study, of T cells expressing NK-cell markers.

The sample comprised PBMCs. These receptors were taken from a woman aged 18-30 years in good health.

The chain links TRBV24-1 to TRBJ2-6; D could derive from TRBD1 or TRBD2 (5 bases each). The CDR3 loop spans 17 amino acids. Trimming shortened V by 7 bases and J by 1 base, and 16 bases separated the two germline ends. Germline-derived CDR1 and CDR2 are KGHDR and SFDVKD. The CDR3 reads CATSLGEEGSGANVLTF. The CDR3 DNA follows: TGTGCCACCAGCCTGGGAGAAGAGGGGTCTGGGGCCAACGTCCTGACTTTC.

In its sample, this clonotype was seen a few times. The J gene is TRBJ2-1, the V gene TRBV20-1, with D unclear. This CDR3 comprises 13 residues. Germline V gene sequence: CDR1 DFQATT, CDR2 SNEGSKA (reference sequence). V gave up 8 bases and J gave up 0 bases, with 11 bases separating them. This CDR3 is CSSRYPSYNEQFF. In DNA, the CDR3 is TGCAGTTCTCGGTACCCCTCCTACAATGAGCAGTTCTTC.

This clonotype was seen a few times. The chain employs TRBV13 and TRBJ2-7; TRBD1 is a possible D gene (6 bases). This CDR3 has 17 amino acids. V was pared by 0 bases and J by 4 bases, with 19 bases between. Germline CDR1 reads PRHDT; CDR2 reads FYEKMQ (reference sequence). The CDR3 sequence is CASSLGWSRGPPYEQYF. The CDR3 region has the DNA TGTGCCAGCAGCTTAGGATGGAGCAGGGGCCCCCCTTACGAGCAGTACTTC.

There are a few counts of this clonotype. V usage is TRBV2 and J usage is TRBJ2-5; D is ambiguous. Between the trimmed V and J ends, which lost 6 bases and 13 bases, there was a span of 15 bases. CDR1 is SNHLY and CDR2 is FYNNEI in the germline V gene. CDR3 length: 11 amino acids. CDR3 bases: TGTGCCAGCAGCGCGTCGGTACGCGGGTACTTC. This gives the protein CASSASVRGYF.

V gene TRBV29-1 combines with J gene TRBJ2-1; 14 bases map to TRBD2. J was trimmed by 3 bases and V by 7 bases; bases with no gene match: 5. The germline V gene encodes CDR1 SQVTM and CDR2 ANQGSEA. The CDR3 spans 15 residues. The CDR3 bases are TGCAGCGCCCGGGGACTAGCGGGGGTCTACAATGAGCAGTTCTTC. Translating gives CSARGLAGVYNEQFF.

The genes are TRBV7-9 and TRBJ2-3; D remains ambiguous. CDR1 and CDR2 from the germline V gene are SEHNR and FQNEAQ (reference sequence). V was cut by 5 bases and J by 10 bases, with 10 bases left in between. This CDR3 is built from 11 residues. CDR3 sequence (DNA): TGTGCCAGCAGCCTGGGTGAAGCGCAGTATTTT. Translating gives CASSLGEAQYF.

The V gene is TRBV12-3 or TRBV12-4, the J gene TRBJ2-1, with a tentative D call TRBD1 (5 bases). This CDR3 has 11 amino acids. Trimming stripped 4 bases from V and 8 bases from J, with 6 bases between. DNA of the CDR3: TGTGCCAGCAGTTCGACAGATGAGCAGTTCTTC. Translation gives CASSSTDEQFF.

The chain employs TRBV27 and TRBJ1-2, with a weak D call TRBD1 (5 bases). Germline CDR1 MNHEY, CDR2 SMNVEV (reference sequence). CDR3 length equals 15 residues. V lost 3 bases, J lost 6 bases, and 17 bases lay in between. The CDR3 nucleotides read TGTGCCAGCAGTTTCCGACAGAGAACAAATCATGGCTACACCTTC. This encodes CASSFRQRTNHGYTF.

V gene TRBV7-9 combines with J gene TRBJ1-5; D is unclear. V lost 5 bases and J lost 7, with 9 bases in between. The V gene's germline CDR1 is SEHNR and CDR2 FQNEAQ (reference sequence). The CDR3 loop spans 12 amino acids. This CDR3 is CASSRGGQPQHF. CDR3 nucleotide sequence: TGTGCCAGCAGCCGGGGAGGGCAGCCCCAGCATTTT.

The gene calls are TRBV29-1 and TRBJ2-7; D is perhaps TRBD2 (7 bases). Germline V gene sequence: CDR1 SQVTM, CDR2 ANQGSEA. V lost 7 bases to trimming and J lost 1 base, with 23 bases between them. The CDR3 has 16 amino acids. DNA for the CDR3: TGCAGCGAACAGTGGGGGGCGGCGGGAGTTTCCTACGAGCAGTACTTC. Translation: CSEQWGAAGVSYEQYF.

This clonotype was counted a few times. The V and J genes are TRBV5-1 and TRBJ2-3; unclear D gene. This CDR3 has 17 residues. Trimming pared 2 bases from V and 0 bases from J, leaving 16 bases between. Germline loops: CDR1 SGHRS, CDR2 YFSETQ. In DNA form, the CDR3 reads TGCGCCAGCAGCTTTAGGACGTCAGGCGTTAGCACAGATACGCAGTATTTT. Protein: CASSFRTSGVSTDTQYF.

V is TRBV7-9 and J is TRBJ2-1; D call uncertain. The CDR3 runs 12 residues. V lost 5 bases, J lost 12 bases, and 14 bases lay in between. The V gene's germline CDR1 is SEHNR and CDR2 FQNEAQ (reference sequence). The CDR3 bases are TGTGCCAGCAGCCCCCAAGGAGAGCTGCAGTTCTTC. Its protein product is CASSPQGELQFF.

A few counts support this clonotype. The chain carries TRBV4-3 and TRBJ2-7; D is possibly TRBD1 or TRBD2 (5 bases each). In germline, CDR1 is LGHNA, CDR2 YSLEER. This CDR3 has 16 amino acids. V was clipped by 0 bases and J by 2 bases, with 14 bases between them. This CDR3 reads CASSQDLSGPTYEQYF. Here the CDR3 DNA reads TGCGCCAGCAGCCAAGATCTATCGGGACCCACCTACGAGCAGTACTTC.

The genes are TRBV7-2 and TRBJ2-1, with D hard to call. V lost 1 base to trimming and J lost 8 bases, with 12 bases between them. The CDR3 has 14 amino acids. Germline CDR1 reads SGHTA; CDR2 reads FQGNSA. DNA of the CDR3: TGTGCCAGCAGCTTAGAACAAATGGGCTATGAGCAGTTCTTC. Its protein product is CASSLEQMGYEQFF.

The V call is TRBV6-2 or TRBV6-3, the J call TRBJ2-7; TRBD2 matches at 14 bases. J was trimmed by 4 bases and V by 2 bases; bases with no gene match: 10. The CDR3 covers 18 residues. Germline V CDR1 and CDR2: MNHEY, SVGEGT. CDR3 protein: CASSYPEGLAGGRYEQYF. In DNA, the CDR3 is TGTGCCAGCAGTTACCCCGAAGGACTAGCGGGAGGAAGGTACGAGCAGTACTTC.

There are a few counts of this clonotype. The CDR3 loop reads CASSPGTSQDTQYF. CDR3 nucleotides: TGCGCCAGCAGTCCCGGGACCTCACAGGATACGCAGTATTTT. V is TRBV4-3 and J is TRBJ2-3; D possibly matches TRBD1 or TRBD2 (5 bases each). Germline V gene sequence: CDR1 LGHNA, CDR2 YSLEER. V was trimmed by 6 bases and J by 6 bases, leaving 16 bases between them. The CDR3 is made up of 14 amino acids.

This clonotype was seen many times. V is TRBV7-9 and J is TRBJ1-5; 10 bases line up with TRBD1. The CDR3 is made up of 16 amino acids. The germline CDR1 and CDR2 sequences are SEHNR and FQNEAQ (reference sequence). V shed 1 base and J 2 bases; nucleotides not matched to a gene: 2. CDR3 DNA sequence: TGTGCCAGCAGCTTAGGAGGGACAGGGGGCAATCAGCCCCAGCATTTT. This translates into CASSLGGTGGNQPQHF.

V is TRBV5-1 and J is TRBJ2-1; D is uncertain. The germline V and J ends were trimmed by 1 base and 9 bases, with 14 bases remaining between them. Germline V CDR1 and CDR2: SGHRS, YFSETQ. This CDR3 has 14 residues. CDR3 sequence reads: CASSLQPVGPEQFF. The CDR3 DNA reads TGCGCCAGCAGCTTGCAACCCGTCGGCCCTGAGCAGTTCTTC.

The chain is built from TRBV5-1 and TRBJ2-1; TRBD2 agrees at 9 bases. The germline CDR1 and CDR2 sequences are SGHRS and YFSETQ. The junction had 4 bases not matched to a gene; V was cut back by 3 bases and J by 0 bases. The length of the CDR3 is 16 residues. CDR3 loop: CASSSGLANSYNEQFF. DNA for the CDR3: TGCGCCAGCAGCTCTGGACTAGCGAACTCCTACAATGAGCAGTTCTTC.

This chain links TRBV13 with TRBJ2-5; 9 nucleotides align to TRBD1. Per the germline V gene, CDR1 is PRHDT and CDR2 is FYEKMQ (reference sequence). The CDR3 contains 15 residues. V shed 5 bases, J shed 6 bases, and the junction held 10 bases outside the gene matches. In nucleotides, the CDR3 is TGTGCCAGCAGCGGGGGACAGGGTGGACCGAAGACCCAGTACTTC. Its protein product is CASSGGQGGPKTQYF.

This clonotype came up a few times. The CDR3 DNA sequence: TGCAGCGTAAAGAAAGGGGGAAACACTGAAGCTTTCTTT. Translating gives CSVKKGGNTEAFF. The rearrangement links TRBV29-1 to TRBJ1-1; D possibly corresponds to TRBD1 (6 bases). The CDR3 covers 13 residues. The V gene lost 6 bases and the J gene lost 2 bases, with 13 bases spanning the gap. Germline V lookup: CDR1 SQVTM, CDR2 ANQGSEA.

The V gene is TRBV5-6, the J gene TRBJ2-7, with D tentatively TRBD1 or TRBD2 (5 bases each). This CDR3 spans 15 amino acids. Germline loops: CDR1 SGHDT, CDR2 YYEEEE. Between the trimmed V and J ends, which lost 4 bases and 2 bases, there was a span of 16 bases. CDR3 in amino acids: CASSRDRVPTYEQYF. As DNA, the CDR3 is TGTGCCAGCAGCCGGGACCGGGTCCCAACCTACGAGCAGTACTTC.

Many counts were recorded for this clonotype. The rearrangement uses TRBV12-3 or TRBV12-4 and TRBJ2-2, with D uncertain. This CDR3 region has 11 residues. V lost 4 bases to trimming and J lost 8 bases, with 5 bases between them. The CDR3 loop is CASSWGGELFF. In nucleotides, the CDR3 is TGTGCCAGCAGTTGGGGTGGGGAGCTGTTTTTT.

The V and J genes are TRBV3-1 and TRBJ2-7; D might be TRBD2 (6 bases). Germline-derived CDR1 and CDR2 are LGHDT and YNNKEL (reference sequence). Trimming cost V 4 bases and J 1 base, with 11 bases left between them. The CDR3 is 14 residues long. CDR3 residues: CASSLRETSYEQYF. CDR3 coding DNA: TGTGCCAGCAGCCTCCGGGAGACTTCCTACGAGCAGTACTTC.